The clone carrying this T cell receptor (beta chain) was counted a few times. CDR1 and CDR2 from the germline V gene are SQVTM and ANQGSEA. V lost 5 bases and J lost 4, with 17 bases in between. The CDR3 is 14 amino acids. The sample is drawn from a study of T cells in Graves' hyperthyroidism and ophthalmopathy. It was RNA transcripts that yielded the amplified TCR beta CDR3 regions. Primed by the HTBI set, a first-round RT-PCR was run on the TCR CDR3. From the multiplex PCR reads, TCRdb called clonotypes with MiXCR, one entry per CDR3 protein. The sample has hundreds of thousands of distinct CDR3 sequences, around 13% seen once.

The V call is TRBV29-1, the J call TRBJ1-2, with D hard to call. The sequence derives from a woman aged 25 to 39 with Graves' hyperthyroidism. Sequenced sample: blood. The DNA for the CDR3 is TGCAGCGTTCCGCCGGGTGGAGGTATCTATGGCTACACCTTC. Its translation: CSVPPGGGIYGYTF. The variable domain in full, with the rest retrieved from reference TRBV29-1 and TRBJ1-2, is SAVISQKPSRDICQRGTSLTIQCQVDSQVTMMFWYRQQPGQSLTLIATANQGSEATYESGFVIDKFPISRPNLTFSTLTVSNMSPEDSSIYLCSVPPGGGIYGYTFGSGTRLTVV.